The 6 T cell receptor beta chains below were found in one sample sequenced in a study of post-analysis software for immune sequencing data. Antigens of these TCRs are unknown. Study findings and constraints: Five TRBV segments, including TRBV5-6, TRBV5-1 and TRBV20-1, were more frequent in patients than controls.

TCR beta cDNA libraries included unique molecular identifiers. TCRdb passed the PCR reads through MiXCR, listing each CDR3 protein once. The sample has more than 500,000 distinct CDR3 sequences; roughly 34% are singletons. What was sequenced was blood. The receptors were gathered from a girl younger than 18 with multiple sclerosis.

The sample holds one count of this clonotype. The V and J genes are TRBV5-1 and TRBJ2-7, with 7 bases aligning to TRBD2. From germline, CDR1 is SGHRS and CDR2 YFSETQ. The CDR3 is 16 amino acids. The J segment lost 1 base and the V segment lost 3 bases, leaving 10 bases of the junction unmatched. This CDR3 is CASSWAPGTNSYEQYF. The CDR3 DNA reads as TGCGCCAGCAGCTGGGCCCCCGGGACTAATTCCTACGAGCAGTACTTC.

The chain couples TRBV24-1 to TRBJ2-3; D remains unclear. V was trimmed by 3 bases and J by 2 bases, leaving 11 bases between them. Germline-derived CDR1 and CDR2 are KGHDR and SFDVKD. The CDR3 length is 15 residues. CDR3: CATSDIGYSTDTQYF. Here the CDR3 DNA reads TGTGCCACCAGTGATATAGGCTACTCCACAGATACGCAGTATTTT.

The V and J genes are TRBV11-2 and TRBJ2-3, with a possible D match to TRBD1 (6 bases). This CDR3 comprises 16 residues. Germline values: CDR1 SGHAT, CDR2 FQNNGV. Trimming took off 8 bases at V and 2 bases at J, with 20 bases between the two ends. CDR3 nucleotide sequence: TGTGCCAGCCTCGGCCTGAGGGGGATATACACAGATACGCAGTATTTT. As protein: CASLGLRGIYTDTQYF.

V and J are TRBV2 and TRBJ2-5, with 7 bases lining up with TRBD1. V lost 3 bases to trimming and J lost 2 bases; unmatched junction nucleotides: 3. The CDR3 runs 14 residues. Per germline, CDR1 SNHLY and CDR2 FYNNEI. CDR3 nucleotide sequence: TGTGCCAGCAGTGAGAGACAGGGACAAGAGACCCAGTACTTC. It is translated as CASSERQGQETQYF. The full variable domain, rest sourced from reference TRBV2 and TRBJ2-5, is EPEVTQTPSHQVTQMGQEVILRCVPISNHLYFYWYRQILGQKVEFLVSFYNNEISEKSEIFDDQFSVERPDGSNFTLKIRSTKLEDSAMYFCASSERQGQETQYFGPGTRLLVL.

The chain uses TRBV7-8 and TRBJ1-1; D uncertain. V was shortened by 0 bases and J by 1 base, with 9 bases between the two germline ends. CDR1 and CDR2 from the germline V gene are SGHVS and FQNEAQ. CDR3 length: 15 amino acids. CDR3 coding DNA: TGTGCCAGCAGCTTAGCTGGACCGGGGAACACTGAAGCTTTCTTT. Protein product: CASSLAGPGNTEAFF.

V and J are TRBV5-5 and TRBJ2-3; D remains ambiguous. Trimming removed 7 bases at V and 7 bases at J, with 19 bases between. CDR3 length: 14 amino acids. Per the germline V gene, CDR1 is SGHKS and CDR2 is YYEKEE (reference sequence). CDR3 in DNA: TGTGCCAGCGCCGGAAGAGAGCGAGCCTATACGCAGTATTTT. This gives the protein CASAGRERAYTQYF.